This TCR beta chain was recorded in a study of blood T cell repertoires in COVID-19. The wider study: Acute and convalescent COVID-19 specimens originated in the United States, Italy and Spain.

How the authors handled the data: Estimation of nucleated cell counts was performed using reference gene primer amplification. The table came from immunoSEQ multiplex PCR; TCRdb's copy has only in-frame clones and leaves some out. The DNA gave D and trimming, while V, J and clone size come from that table. The table lists roughly 90,000 clones, 80% of them singletons. CDR3 length: 15 residues. After removal of 4 bases from V and 0 bases from J, the junction contained 5 bases not matched to a gene. Germline loops: CDR1 SGHTA, CDR2 FQGNSA. The sequencing sample was made of peripheral blood. This chain links TRBV7-2 with TRBJ1-1; 7 bases line up with TRBD1. This receptor was identified in a woman between 65 and 79 years old with acute or convalescent COVID-19. CDR3 amino acids: CASSSGQTMNTEAFF. CDR3 sequence (DNA): TGTGCCAGCAGCTCGGGACAGACAATGAACACTGAAGCTTTCTTT.